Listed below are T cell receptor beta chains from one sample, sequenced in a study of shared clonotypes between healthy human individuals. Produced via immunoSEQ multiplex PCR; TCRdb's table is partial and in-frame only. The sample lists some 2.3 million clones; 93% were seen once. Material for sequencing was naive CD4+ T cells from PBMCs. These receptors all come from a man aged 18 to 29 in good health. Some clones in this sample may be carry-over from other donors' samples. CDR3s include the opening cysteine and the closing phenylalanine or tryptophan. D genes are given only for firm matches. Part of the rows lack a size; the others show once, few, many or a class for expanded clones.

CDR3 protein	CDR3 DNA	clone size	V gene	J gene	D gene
CASSRGLGGSYNEQFF	TGTGCCAGCAGCCGAGGACTGGGGGGTTCCTACAATGAGCAGTTCTTC	NA	TRBV4-2	TRBJ2-1	NA
CASSLQGWNTGELFF	TGTGCCAGCAGCCTGCAAGGGTGGAACACCGGGGAGCTGTTTTTT	NA	TRBV2	TRBJ2-2	NA
CASSLIRAGWTGANVLTF	TGTGCCAGCAGCTTAATCCGTGCAGGGTGGACTGGGGCCAACGTCCTGACTTTC	NA	TRBV7-9	TRBJ2-6	NA
CASSLRTSGFLSYEQYF	TGTGCCAGCAGCCTCAGGACTAGCGGGTTCCTCTCCTACGAGCAGTACTTC	NA	TRBV14	TRBJ2-7	TRBD2
CASSARGSYTGELFF	TGTGCCAGCAGCGCCCGAGGCAGCTACACCGGGGAGCTGTTTTTT	NA	TRBV7-3	TRBJ2-2	NA
CASSRAGAAYEQYF	TGTGCCAGCAGTCGGGCGGGAGCGGCTTACGAGCAGTACTTC	NA	TRBV27	TRBJ2-7	TRBD2
CASSPRLAGGNEQFF	TGCGCCAGCAGCCCGAGACTAGCGGGAGGGAATGAGCAGTTCTTC	NA	TRBV5-1	TRBJ2-1	TRBD2
CASSLRELLSYEQYF	TGTGCCAGCAGTTTGCGGGAGTTGTTATCCTACGAGCAGTACTTC	NA	TRBV28	TRBJ2-7	TRBD2
CASTTREGAWETQYF	TGCGCCAGCACAACCCGGGAGGGGGCGTGGGAGACCCAGTACTTC	NA	TRBV5-1	TRBJ2-5	NA
CASSQDSALQETQYF	TGTGCCAGCAGCCAAGACTCTGCCCTTCAAGAGACCCAGTACTTC	NA	TRBV4-2	TRBJ2-5	NA
CAWSRGALNTQYF	TGTGCCTGGAGCCGGGGGGCCCTCAATACGCAGTATTTT	NA	TRBV30	TRBJ2-3	NA
CASSSDRAPGNTIYF	TGTGCCAGCAGCTCGGACAGGGCCCCTGGAAACACCATATATTTT	NA	TRBV7-2	TRBJ1-3	TRBD1
CASSARTSGGTDTQYF	TGTGCCAGCAGCGCCCGGACTAGCGGAGGGACAGATACGCAGTATTTT	NA	TRBV7-9	TRBJ2-3	TRBD2
CASSTGSTEAFF	TGTGCCAGCAGCACAGGGAGCACTGAGGCTTTCTTT	NA	TRBV6-6	TRBJ1-1	NA
CASSPSGTGPKMGQYF	TGTGCCAGCAGCCCCTCGGGGACCGGTCCCAAGATGGGCCAGTACTTC	NA	TRBV11-3	TRBJ2-5	NA
CASNEGQNTEAFF	TGTGCCAGCAACGAGGGGCAGAACACTGAAGCTTTCTTT	NA	TRBV28	TRBJ1-1	NA
CASSLGGGRETQYF	TGTGCCAGCAGCTTAGGAGGGGGTCGAGAGACCCAGTACTTC	once	TRBV7-3	TRBJ2-5	NA
CSFLVAGTEAFF	TGCAGCTTCCTTGTAGCGGGCACTGAAGCTTTCTTT	NA	TRBV29-1	TRBJ1-1	NA
CASSPRQGRYGYTF	TGTGCCAGCAGCCCCCGGCAGGGAAGGTATGGCTACACCTTC	NA	TRBV7-8	TRBJ1-2	NA
CASSPSGLGSNEQFF	TGTGCCAGCAGTCCCTCCGGACTAGGATCCAATGAGCAGTTCTTC	NA	TRBV6-5	TRBJ2-1	TRBD2
CASVGLADCTDTQYF	TGTGCCAGCGTAGGACTAGCGGACTGCACAGATACGCAGTATTTT	NA	TRBV21-1	TRBJ2-3	NA
CASSPTGWSYGYTF	TGTGCCAGCAGCCCCACTGGATGGTCCTATGGCTACACCTTC	NA	TRBV7-3	TRBJ1-2	NA
CASSLLTNTEAFF	TGTGCCAGCAGTTTACTGACGAACACTGAAGCTTTCTTT	NA	TRBV28	TRBJ1-1	NA
CASSRQGVSNQPQHF	TGTGCCAGTAGTAGACAGGGAGTAAGCAATCAGCCCCAGCATTTT	NA	TRBV19	TRBJ1-5	TRBD1
CAWREGVNTGELFF	TGTGCCTGGAGAGAGGGGGTGAACACCGGGGAGCTGTTTTTT	NA	TRBV30	TRBJ2-2	NA
CASSPFRSSDYGYTF	TGTGCCAGCAGCCCTTTCCGGTCAAGCGACTATGGCTACACCTTC	NA	TRBV7-6	TRBJ1-2	NA
CASSLWLAGELFF	TGTGCCAGCAGCTTGTGGTTGGCCGGGGAGCTGTTTTTT	NA	TRBV5-4	TRBJ2-2	NA
CASSPHSSGRRTNEQFF	TGTGCCAGCAGCCCTCATTCTAGCGGTCGAAGGACCAATGAGCAGTTCTTC	NA	TRBV7-9	TRBJ2-1	TRBD2
CASSPPDRYSYEQYF	TGTGCCAGCAGTCCCCCGGACCGATACTCCTACGAGCAGTACTTC	NA	TRBV28	TRBJ2-7	NA
CASSPHRGAGWFGGYTF	TGTGCCAGCAGCCCCCATCGCGGGGCTGGGTGGTTTGGCGGCTACACCTTC	NA	TRBV7-9	TRBJ1-2	NA
CASSVGGGGTGELFF	TGTGCCAGCAGCGTAGGCGGGGGAGGAACCGGGGAGCTGTTTTTT	NA	TRBV9	TRBJ2-2	TRBD2
CASSVLASGGEQFF	TGTGCCAGCAGTGTCTTGGCTAGCGGAGGTGAGCAGTTCTTC	NA	TRBV2	TRBJ2-1	TRBD2
CASSEYFDARVPDNTQYF	TGTGCCAGCAGTGAATATTTTGACGCCCGGGTCCCAGATAATACGCAGTATTTT	NA	TRBV25-1	TRBJ2-3	NA
CASSPSGRGNYGYTF	TGTGCCAGCAGTCCTTCGGGCCGCGGGAACTATGGCTACACCTTC	NA	TRBV28	TRBJ1-2	NA
CASSERAGDGYTF	TGTGCCAGCAGTGAGAGGGCAGGAGATGGCTACACCTTC	NA	TRBV2	TRBJ1-2	NA
CASRLGWAGANVLTF	TGTGCCAGCAGACTCGGATGGGCTGGGGCCAACGTCCTGACTTTC	NA	TRBV6-5	TRBJ2-6	NA
CAISKTSGSVDEQFF	TGTGCCATCAGCAAGACTAGCGGGAGCGTCGATGAGCAGTTCTTC	NA	TRBV10-3	TRBJ2-1	TRBD2
CASSIDGTTNYGYTF	TGTGCCAGTAGTATAGACGGGACCACTAACTATGGCTACACCTTC	NA	TRBV19	TRBJ1-2	NA
CASSQSGGGSPGELFF	TGTGCCAGCAGCCAATCCGGGGGAGGTTCTCCGGGGGAGCTGTTTTTT	NA	TRBV9	TRBJ2-2	NA
CASSRNNEKLFF	TGTGCCAGCAGCCGGAATAATGAAAAACTGTTTTTT	NA	TRBV7-8	TRBJ1-4	NA
CASSFTSTGELFF	TGTGCCAGCAGCTTCACTTCTACCGGGGAGCTGTTTTTT	NA	TRBV11-3	TRBJ2-2	NA
CASSPSEIAGTFYEQYF	TGCGCCAGCAGCCCCTCGGAGATAGCGGGGACATTCTACGAGCAGTACTTC	once	TRBV4-1	TRBJ2-7	TRBD2
CASSLEQGSEKLFF	TGTGCCAGCAGCTTAGAACAGGGTTCCGAAAAACTGTTTTTT	NA	TRBV7-2	TRBJ1-4	NA
CASSSRTGFNEKLFF	TGTGCCAGCAGCTCACGGACAGGTTTCAATGAAAAACTGTTTTTT	NA	TRBV7-2	TRBJ1-4	TRBD1
CASSSLRDSKPYEQYF	TGTGCCAGCAGCTCACTACGGGACAGCAAGCCCTACGAGCAGTACTTC	NA	TRBV11-2	TRBJ2-7	TRBD1
CASRPQGAQTQYF	TGTGCCAGCAGACCACAGGGGGCACAGACCCAGTACTTC	NA	TRBV25-1	TRBJ2-5	TRBD1
CSVEKGTSGTLYNEQFF	TGCAGCGTTGAGAAGGGGACTAGCGGGACCCTGTACAATGAGCAGTTCTTC	NA	TRBV29-1	TRBJ2-1	TRBD2
CASSRGIGLDTEAFF	TGTGCCAGCTCACGGGGCATCGGGCTTGACACTGAAGCTTTCTTT	few	TRBV18	TRBJ1-1	NA
CASSRLTAIGEAFF	TGTGCCAGCAGCCGTCTTACAGCCATAGGAGAAGCTTTCTTT	NA	TRBV7-9	TRBJ1-1	NA
CASSLSWLAGENEQYF	TGTGCCAGCAGTTTATCGTGGCTAGCGGGAGAGAACGAGCAGTACTTC	NA	TRBV27	TRBJ2-7	TRBD2
CASSTGYQETQYF	TGTGCCAGTAGTACAGGGTACCAAGAGACCCAGTACTTC	NA	TRBV19	TRBJ2-5	NA
CASSEALVTGGRNTIYF	TGTGCCAGCAGTGAAGCGCTTGTGACAGGGGGTAGGAACACCATATATTTT	NA	TRBV6-1	TRBJ1-3	TRBD1
CASSLARVEQYF	TGCGCCAGCAGCTTGGCCAGGGTTGAGCAGTACTTC	once	TRBV5-1	TRBJ2-7	NA
CASSQEPHQPQHF	TGTGCCAGCAGCCAAGAACCCCATCAGCCCCAGCATTTT	once	TRBV4-2	TRBJ1-5	NA
CASSQEWLGFDIQYF	TGTGCCAGCAGCCAAGAGTGGCTAGGCTTTGACATTCAGTACTTC	NA	TRBV4-2	TRBJ2-4	NA
CASTQGRGYYEQYF	TGTGCCAGCACGCAGGGCAGGGGGTACTACGAGCAGTACTTC	NA	TRBV5-8	TRBJ2-7	TRBD1
CASSLRLPGGYTF	TGTGCCAGCAGCCTCAGACTCCCTGGCGGCTACACCTTC	NA	TRBV28	TRBJ1-2	NA
CASSPLSGGPGTDTQYF	TGTGCCAGCTCACCACTGTCGGGAGGGCCGGGGACAGATACGCAGTATTTT	NA	TRBV18	TRBJ2-3	TRBD2
CAISESSGLQATDTQYF	TGTGCCATCAGTGAGTCGTCCGGGCTTCAAGCCACAGATACGCAGTATTTT	NA	TRBV10-3	TRBJ2-3	NA
CASTRTSGSTDTQYF	TGTGCCAGCACCAGGACTAGCGGGAGCACAGATACGCAGTATTTT	NA	TRBV6-6	TRBJ2-3	TRBD2